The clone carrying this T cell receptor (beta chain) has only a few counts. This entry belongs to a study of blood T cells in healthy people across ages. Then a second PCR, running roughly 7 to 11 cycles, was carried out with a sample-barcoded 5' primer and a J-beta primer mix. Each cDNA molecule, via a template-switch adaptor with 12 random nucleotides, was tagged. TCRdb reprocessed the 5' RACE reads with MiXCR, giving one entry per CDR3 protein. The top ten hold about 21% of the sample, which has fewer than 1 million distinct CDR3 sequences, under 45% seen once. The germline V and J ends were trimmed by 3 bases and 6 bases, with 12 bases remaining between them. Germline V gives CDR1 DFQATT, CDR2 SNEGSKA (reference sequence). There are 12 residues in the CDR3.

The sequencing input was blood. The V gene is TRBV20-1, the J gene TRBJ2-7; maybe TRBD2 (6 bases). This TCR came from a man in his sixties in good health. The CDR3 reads CSARNGGFEQYF. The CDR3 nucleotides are TGCAGTGCTAGGAATGGAGGGTTCGAGCAGTACTTC.